Listed here are 15 T cell receptor beta chains from one sample, sequenced in a study of blood T cell repertoires in COVID-19. Repertoires were generated with immunoSEQ multiplex PCR, while TCRdb's copy carries only in-frame clones and drops some. Seen here are 260,000 or so clones, around 90% observed once, and the top ten hold approximately 2.8%. The sequenced material came from PBMCs or T cells enriched from blood (not recorded which). The origin of the receptors is a woman in her 30s with acute COVID-19.

The CDR3 region has the DNA TGCGCCAGCAGCCCGGGACAGGGGAGCGAGCAGTACTTC. The encoded protein is CASSPGQGSEQYF. The genes are TRBV10-1 and TRBJ2-7, with 10 bases matching TRBD1. Unmatched junction bases numbered 5, after V lost 6 bases and J lost 6 bases. Per germline, CDR1 WNHNN and CDR2 SYGVQD (reference sequence). CDR3 length: 13 residues.

The V gene is TRBV5-4, the J gene TRBJ1-1; D is unresolved. The CDR3 loop spans 13 amino acids. Trimming pared 4 bases from V and 2 bases from J, leaving 9 bases between. Germline values: CDR1 SGHNT, CDR2 YYREEE (reference sequence). The CDR3 spells CASSRDINTEAFF. The CDR3, as DNA: TGTGCCAGCAGCCGTGACATCAACACTGAAGCTTTCTTT.

This chain connects TRBV27 to TRBJ2-3; TRBD2 aligns across 7 bases. The V and J ends lost 4 bases and 8 bases, in that order; junction bases with no gene match: 3. Looked up from germline, CDR1 is MNHEY and CDR2 is SMNVEV (reference sequence). There are 12 residues in the CDR3. The chain's CDR3 is CASSWGGGTQYF. The DNA for the CDR3 is TGTGCCAGCAGTTGGGGCGGGGGTACGCAGTATTTT.

This chain uses TRBV9 with TRBJ2-5; TRBD2 aligns across 9 bases. CDR1 and CDR2 (germline): SGDLS, YYNGEE. The CDR3 consists of 16 residues. V dropped 0 bases and J dropped 4; count of bases not matched to a gene: 7. This CDR3 reads CASSVVAGVSGETQYF. DNA for the CDR3: TGTGCCAGCAGCGTAGTAGCGGGGGTATCAGGAGAGACCCAGTACTTC.

This chain links TRBV18 with TRBJ1-1, with D perhaps matching TRBD1 (5 bases). The germline V and J ends were trimmed by 5 bases and 0 bases, with 10 bases remaining between them. The CDR3 spans 14 residues. Germline values: CDR1 KGHSH, CDR2 LQKENI. Here the CDR3 DNA reads TGTGCCAGCTCAGCGACAGAGATGAACACTGAAGCTTTCTTT. Its protein is CASSATEMNTEAFF. Full variable domain (remainder filled in from reference TRBV18 and TRBJ1-1): NAGVMQNPRHLVRRRGQEARLRCSPMKGHSHVYWYRQLPEEGLKFMVYLQKENIIDESGMPKERFSAEFPKEGPSILRIQQVVRGDSAAYFCASSATEMNTEAFFGQGTRLTVV.

CDR3 nucleotide sequence: TGTGCCAGCAGCTCGGGACAGGGGGCACGAGAGCAGTACTTC. Translation: CASSSGQGAREQYF. This sequence joins TRBV11-2 and TRBJ2-7; TRBD1 agrees at 12 bases. The germline CDR1 and CDR2 sequences are SGHAT and FQNNGV. Trimming took 4 bases from V and 7 from J; bases not matched to a gene: 5. CDR3 length: 14 amino acids.

This sequence joins TRBV12-3 or TRBV12-4 and TRBJ2-1, with TRBD2 matching over 7 bases. CDR3 length equals 12 residues. V lost 8 bases and J lost 4; bases outside the gene matches: 2. The DNA of the CDR3 is TGTGCCAGCGGGAGGGGATACAATGAGCAGTTCTTC. It encodes CASGRGYNEQFF.

This clone was observed a single time. The chain couples TRBV19 to TRBJ1-5; D unclear. V lost 3 bases and J lost 7, with 10 bases in between. Germline CDR1 is LNHDA and CDR2 is SQIVND (reference sequence). This CDR3 is built from 13 residues. The CDR3 spells CASSIAFRQPQHF. The CDR3 DNA reads TGTGCCAGTAGTATTGCGTTCAGGCAGCCCCAGCATTTT.

V gene TRBV30 combines with J gene TRBJ1-1; D is undetermined. Deletions cut 1 base from V and 3 bases from J, with 12 bases between. Germline V gene lookup returns CDR1 GTSNPN and CDR2 SVGIG (reference sequence). The CDR3 covers 14 residues. The CDR3 DNA follows: TGTGCCTGGAGTGCCCCGGGTCTTTACACTGAAGCTTTCTTT. Its protein product is CAWSAPGLYTEAFF.

V usage is TRBV10-3 and J usage is TRBJ1-1, with TRBD1 matching over 9 bases. V was pared by 7 bases and J by 3 bases, with 6 bases of the junction left unmatched. Germline CDR1 ENHRY, CDR2 SYGVKD. The length of the CDR3 is 14 residues. The CDR3 nucleotides are TGTGCCATCAAGTGGACAGGGGAGGACACTGAAGCTTTCTTT. Translated, it gives CAIKWTGEDTEAFF.

The chain couples TRBV15 to TRBJ1-1; D is perhaps TRBD1 (5 bases). This CDR3 comprises 15 residues. Trimming stripped 3 bases from V and 4 bases from J, with 15 bases between. CDR1 is LNHNV and CDR2 is YYDKDF in the germline V gene (reference sequence). This CDR3 is CATSSGEGWTTEAFF. The CDR3 DNA sequence: TGTGCCACCAGCAGCGGGGAGGGGTGGACCACTGAAGCTTTCTTT.

Only a few counts were recorded for this clone. V is TRBV19 and J is TRBJ1-1; possibly TRBD1 for D (5 bases). V lost 0 bases and J 4 bases, leaving 18 bases between the germline ends. The CDR3 is made up of 17 amino acids. Germline-derived CDR1 and CDR2 are LNHDA and SQIVND (reference sequence). CDR3 protein: CASSIDRRDGTGTEAFF. The CDR3, as DNA: TGTGCCAGTAGTATAGATCGGAGGGACGGTACGGGCACTGAAGCTTTCTTT.

This chain joins TRBV4-1 and TRBJ1-1; D possibly corresponds to TRBD1 (6 bases). The CDR3 has 16 amino acids. Germline CDR1 is MGHRA and CDR2 is YSYEKL. V lost 0 bases and J 0 bases, leaving 11 bases between the germline ends. CDR3 coding DNA: TGCGCCAGCAGCCAAGACCCCGGGACACTGAACACTGAAGCTTTCTTT. Its translation: CASSQDPGTLNTEAFF.

The chain links TRBV2 to TRBJ1-6; D is unclear. Between the trimmed V and J ends, which lost 6 bases and 8 bases, there was a span of 11 bases. The CDR3 is made up of 13 amino acids. The germline CDR1 and CDR2 sequences are SNHLY and FYNNEI. CDR3 protein: CASSSHSYSPLHF. For the CDR3, the DNA is TGTGCCAGCAGCAGTCACAGTTATTCACCCCTCCACTTT. Variable domain in full (rest from reference TRBV2 and TRBJ1-6): EPEVTQTPSHQVTQMGQEVILRCVPISNHLYFYWYRQILGQKVEFLVSFYNNEISEKSEIFDDQFSVERPDGSNFTLKIRSTKLEDSAMYFCASSSHSYSPLHFGNGTRLTVT.

The chain links TRBV4-3 to TRBJ1-1, with a possible D match to TRBD1 (6 bases). Germline V lookup: CDR1 LGHNA, CDR2 YSLEER. Trimming stripped 3 bases from V and 0 bases from J, with 14 bases between. The CDR3 is 16 residues long. CDR3 sequence (DNA): TGCGCCAGCAGCCACGATTCCGGGACAATGAACACTGAAGCTTTCTTT. Protein sequence: CASSHDSGTMNTEAFF.